The 32 T cell receptor beta chains reported below all come from one sample, sequenced in a study of cytomegalovirus exposure and HLA in healthy donors. Primers included in the PCR were 60 Vbeta and 13 Jbeta primers. Sequencing used immunoSEQ multiplex PCR; TCRdb keeps in-frame clones, though not all of them. The table lists approximately 190,000 clones, roughly 84% of them singletons, with approximately 0.26% in the top ten. The sample comprised PBMCs. Every receptor here comes from a boy younger than 18 in good health and CMV-seronegative.

CDR3 region: CASSLVAGRADTQYF. The CDR3 coding sequence is TGTGCCAGCAGCTTGGTAGCGGGACGGGCAGATACGCAGTATTTT. This chain uses TRBV5-8 with TRBJ2-3; 8 bases are a match to TRBD2. The germline gives CDR1 SGHTS, CDR2 YDEGEE. This CDR3 contains 15 residues. The junction had 4 bases not matched to a gene; V was cut back by 0 bases and J by 4 bases.

This clone was seen only a few times. The CDR3 DNA sequence: TGTGCCAGCAGCCCCGGGACACCTCGCTCCTATAATTCACCCCTCCACTTT. It is translated as CASSPGTPRSYNSPLHF. The rearrangement joins TRBV5-6 to TRBJ1-6; D is perhaps TRBD1 (6 bases). Germline V lookup: CDR1 SGHDT, CDR2 YYEEEE. The CDR3 length is 17 residues. V dropped 4 bases and J dropped 0 bases, with 14 bases sitting between them.

V gene TRBV30 combines with J gene TRBJ2-7; perhaps TRBD2 as D (5 bases). There are 13 residues in the CDR3. Trimming shortened V by 3 bases and J by 0 bases, and 9 bases separated the two germline ends. CDR1 and CDR2 (germline): GTSNPN, SVGIG (reference sequence). CDR3 region: CAWRAGGSYEQYF. The CDR3 DNA is TGTGCCTGGAGGGCAGGAGGCTCCTACGAGCAGTACTTC.

The chain combines TRBV6-6 with TRBJ1-2, with 9 bases matching TRBD1. Trimming removed 6 bases from V and 6 bases from J; junction bases left unmatched: 11. The CDR3 runs to 15 residues. CDR1 MNHNY and CDR2 SVGAGI come from the germline V gene (reference sequence). The chain's CDR3 is CASRVRTGDPNGYTF. The CDR3 nucleotides read TGTGCCAGCAGGGTCCGGACAGGGGATCCCAATGGCTACACCTTC.

This clone was found a few times. V and J are TRBV2 and TRBJ2-3; 7 bases map to TRBD2. The V gene end was trimmed by 9 bases and the J gene end by 2 bases; junction bases not matched to a gene: 23. This CDR3 comprises 19 residues. CDR1 is SNHLY, CDR2 FYNNEI, per germline. CDR3 nucleotides: TGTGCCAGTTGGACGTTAGACCTGGGACTACTTAAGCCCACAGATACGCAGTATTTT. Protein product: CASWTLDLGLLKPTDTQYF.

V and J are TRBV19 and TRBJ2-5; D gene ambiguous. CDR1 LNHDA and CDR2 SQIVND come from the germline V gene (reference sequence). CDR3 length equals 13 residues. The V gene lost 6 bases and the J gene lost 2 bases, with 10 bases spanning the gap. The CDR3 loop reads CASSRGVQETQYF. The CDR3 DNA reads TGTGCCAGTAGCAGAGGCGTACAAGAGACCCAGTACTTC.

DNA for the CDR3: TGTGCCAGTAGTATTTACCCGGACAGGGGAAGCAATCAGCCCCAGCATTTT. Its protein product is CASSIYPDRGSNQPQHF. V gene TRBV19 combines with J gene TRBJ1-5, with 9 bases that match TRBD1. Trimming removed 3 bases from V and 1 base from J; junction bases left unmatched: 7. CDR3 size: 17 residues. CDR1 LNHDA and CDR2 SQIVND come from the germline V gene (reference sequence).

This chain connects TRBV5-4 to TRBJ2-7; 8 bases align to TRBD2. Germline loops: CDR1 SGHNT, CDR2 YYREEE (reference sequence). V was pared by 3 bases and J by 7 bases, with 12 bases of the junction left unmatched. The CDR3 is made up of 15 amino acids. The CDR3 nucleotides read TGTGCCAGCAGCTCCCGGGGGGGCGTCGCGGGTGAGCAGTACTTC. This translates into CASSSRGGVAGEQYF.

V usage is TRBV5-1 and J usage is TRBJ2-7, with TRBD1 as a possible D gene (6 bases). The V gene lost 0 bases and the J gene lost 2 bases, with 6 bases spanning the gap. Germline V gene sequence: CDR1 SGHRS, CDR2 YFSETQ. This CDR3 region has 13 residues. The CDR3 DNA sequence: TGCGCCAGCAGCTTGGACAGGGCCTACGAGCAGTACTTC. Protein sequence: CASSLDRAYEQYF.

The chain links TRBV7-9 to TRBJ2-7; TRBD2 matches at 8 bases. V dropped 5 bases and J dropped 3; count of bases not matched to a gene: 12. CDR1 is SEHNR, CDR2 FQNEAQ, per germline (reference sequence). The CDR3 runs 16 residues. The CDR3 region is CASSPPTTGGSYEQYF. Written as DNA, the CDR3 is TGTGCCAGCAGCCCCCCCACGACGGGGGGGAGCTACGAGCAGTACTTC.

The chain employs TRBV5-6 and TRBJ2-1, with 7 nucleotides matching TRBD2. Trimming removed 5 bases from V and 2 bases from J; junction bases left unmatched: 13. The germline CDR1 and CDR2 sequences are SGHDT and YYEEEE. The CDR3 loop spans 17 amino acids. CDR3 protein: CASSGGRAGETYNEQFF. DNA for the CDR3: TGTGCCAGCAGTGGCGGGCGGGCGGGAGAGACCTACAATGAGCAGTTCTTC.

The rearrangement joins TRBV5-6 to TRBJ2-7; no firm D call. Germline CDR1 is SGHDT and CDR2 is YYEEEE. The CDR3 runs to 15 residues. The V end lost 4 bases, the J end lost 2 bases, and 16 bases lay between the germline ends. CDR3 residues: CASSPRSQAPYEQYF. CDR3 sequence (DNA): TGTGCCAGCAGCCCCCGGTCCCAAGCGCCCTACGAGCAGTACTTC.

V and J are TRBV6-6 and TRBJ2-2, with D perhaps matching TRBD1 (5 bases). This CDR3 comprises 14 residues. V lost 8 bases and J lost 0, with 10 bases in between. Germline loops: CDR1 MNHNY, CDR2 SVGAGI (reference sequence). Here the CDR3 reads CASYQQANTGELFF. As DNA, the CDR3 is TGTGCCAGCTACCAACAGGCGAACACCGGGGAGCTGTTTTTT.

The rearrangement links TRBV9 to TRBJ1-2; D may be TRBD1 (5 bases). Trimming cost V 4 bases and J 3 bases, with 19 bases left between them. The V gene's germline CDR1 is SGDLS and CDR2 YYNGEE. There are 16 residues in the CDR3. The DNA of the CDR3 is TGTGCCAGCAGCCAGCGGGGCGGGGGGGTTTACTATGGCTACACCTTC. This encodes CASSQRGGGVYYGYTF.

The V gene is TRBV27, the J gene TRBJ1-5; 7 bases are a match to TRBD1. The CDR3 contains 15 residues. CDR1 and CDR2 from the germline V gene are MNHEY and SMNVEV (reference sequence). V was pared by 5 bases and J by 4 bases, with 8 bases of the junction left unmatched. CDR3 DNA sequence: TGTGCCAGCAGTCTAAACAGGGGTTGGAATCAGCCCCAGCATTTT. It encodes CASSLNRGWNQPQHF.

This rearrangement joins TRBV11-2 to TRBJ1-2; possible D gene TRBD1, 5 bases. The CDR3 is 14 residues long. Deletions cut 5 bases from V and 5 bases from J, with 15 bases between. Germline CDR1 and CDR2: SGHAT and FQNNGV. The CDR3 here is CASSGPRGLYGYTF. In DNA, the CDR3 is TGTGCCAGCAGCGGGCCAAGGGGACTATATGGCTACACCTTC.

The chain carries TRBV7-9 and TRBJ2-5; D perhaps matches TRBD2 (6 bases). Germline V gives CDR1 SEHNR, CDR2 FQNEAQ (reference sequence). V shed 2 bases and J shed 1 base, with 14 bases lying between them. This CDR3 comprises 16 residues. As DNA, the CDR3 is TGTGCCAGCAGCTTACTCCCTAGCGAGCCCCAAGAGACCCAGTACTTC. Its protein is CASSLLPSEPQETQYF. Looking up the rest from reference TRBV7-9 and TRBJ2-5 gives the full variable domain: DTGVSQNPRHKITKRGQNVTFRCDPISEHNRLYWYRQTLGQGPEFLTYFQNEAQLEKSRLLSDRFSAERPKGSFSTLEIQRTEQGDSAMYLCASSLLPSEPQETQYFGPGTRLLVL.

This clone was seen a single time. The CDR3: CASSLSVNTEAFF. The CDR3 nucleotides are TGTGCCAGCAGTTTATCAGTGAACACTGAAGCTTTCTTT. The V and J genes are TRBV6-5 and TRBJ1-1; D is unresolved. CDR1 and CDR2 from the germline V gene are MNHEY and SVGAGI. The CDR3 is made up of 13 amino acids. Trimming cost V 4 bases and J 0 bases, with 6 bases left between them.

V usage is TRBV6-1 and J usage is TRBJ1-2, with 9 bases fitting TRBD1. The junction had 8 bases not matched to a gene; V was cut back by 6 bases and J by 3 bases. The CDR3 is 15 residues long. Germline assignment: CDR1 MNHNS and CDR2 SASEGT. The CDR3 reads CASSRDRVLDYGYTF. The DNA of the CDR3 is TGTGCCAGCAGCCGGGACAGGGTTCTGGACTATGGCTACACCTTC.

The gene calls are TRBV7-2 and TRBJ2-7; possible D gene TRBD2, 5 bases. CDR1 SGHTA and CDR2 FQGNSA come from the germline V gene. V was pared by 3 bases and J by 3 bases, with 9 bases between. The CDR3 runs to 13 residues. For the CDR3, the DNA is TGTGCCAGCAGCTTTGGGAGTATCTACGAGCAGTACTTC. Its protein is CASSFGSIYEQYF.

V and J are TRBV25-1 and TRBJ1-6; no clear D. Germline V gives CDR1 MGHDK, CDR2 SYGVNS. This CDR3 contains 12 residues. The ends were cut back, 6 bases at V and 10 bases at J, with 10 bases in the middle. CDR3 in DNA: TGTGCCAGCAGCCTACCGAGCTCACCCCTCCACTTT. Its translation is CASSLPSSPLHF.

This clone has only one observation. The rearrangement uses TRBV15 and TRBJ1-2; TRBD1 agrees at 7 bases. Germline V gene lookup returns CDR1 LNHNV and CDR2 YYDKDF (reference sequence). CDR3 length equals 14 residues. The junction had 3 bases not matched to a gene; V was cut back by 1 base and J by 4 bases. CDR3 bases: TGTGCCACCAGCAGAGTACCAGGGGGCTATGGCTACACCTTC. Residues: CATSRVPGGYGYTF. The full variable domain, in which reference TRBV15 and TRBJ1-2 provide the parts outside the CDR3, is DAMVIQNPRYQVTQFGKPVTLSCSQTLNHNVMYWYQQKSSQAPKLLFHYYDKDFNNEADTPDNFQSRRPNTSFCFLDIRSPGLGDTAMYLCATSRVPGGYGYTFGSGTRLTVV.

This clone showed up just once. This chain uses TRBV30 with TRBJ2-3, with 9 nucleotides matching TRBD2. V lost 4 bases and J lost 3; bases outside the gene matches: 8. Germline CDR1 reads GTSNPN; CDR2 reads SVGIG (reference sequence). This CDR3 region has 15 residues. CDR3 in DNA: TGTGCCTGGAAGCTCCCTAGCGGGGAAACAGATACGCAGTATTTT. Amino acid sequence: CAWKLPSGETDTQYF.

The rearrangement uses TRBV19 and TRBJ2-3; D might be TRBD2 (5 bases). There are 14 residues in the CDR3. V gave up 5 bases and J gave up 4 bases, with 13 bases separating them. Looked up from germline, CDR1 is LNHDA and CDR2 is SQIVND (reference sequence). CDR3 coding DNA: TGTGCCAGTAGTGATGTCGGGGAGTCAGATACGCAGTATTTT. Translating it yields CASSDVGESDTQYF. The entire variable domain, with the rest obtained from reference TRBV19 and TRBJ2-3, is as follows: DGGITQSPKYLFRKEGQNVTLSCEQNLNHDAMYWYRQDPGQGLRLIYYSQIVNDFQKGDIAEGYSVSREKKESFPLTVTSAQKNPTAFYLCASSDVGESDTQYFGPGTRLTVL.

This sequence joins TRBV10-2 and TRBJ2-7, with 7 bases aligning to TRBD2. Germline V gives CDR1 WSHSY, CDR2 SAAADI. This CDR3 is 13 amino acids long. Trimming cost V 7 bases and J 5 bases; bases outside gene matches: 8. In DNA form, the CDR3 reads TGCGCCAGCATGGCGGCGGGGGTGGACGAGCAGTACTTC. This sequence encodes CASMAAGVDEQYF.

CDR3 in DNA: TGTGCCAGCAGTTTGGCACAGTCCTACGAGCAGTACTTC. Translating it yields CASSLAQSYEQYF. The V gene is TRBV6-5, the J gene TRBJ2-7; D unresolved. Per the germline V gene, CDR1 is MNHEY and CDR2 is SVGAGI. The CDR3 is 13 amino acids. Trimming cost V 4 bases and J 1 base, with 8 bases left between them.

The chain has TRBV30 and TRBJ2-1; D perhaps matches TRBD2 (6 bases). Trimming left V 4 bases short and J 2 bases short, with 18 bases between. CDR1 and CDR2 from the germline V gene are GTSNPN and SVGIG (reference sequence). The CDR3 totals 16 residues. DNA of the CDR3: TGTGCCTGGACCCCCCGACTAGATCGGCCCTACAATGAGCAGTTCTTC. Translation gives CAWTPRLDRPYNEQFF.

The J gene is TRBJ2-1, the V gene TRBV5-1; 9 bases line up with TRBD2. This CDR3 region has 14 residues. The ends lost 0 bases at V and 9 bases at J; junction bases unmatched: 4. Germline lookup yields CDR1 SGHRS and CDR2 YFSETQ. CDR3 sequence reads: CASSLELAGSEQFF. CDR3 bases: TGCGCCAGCAGCTTGGAACTAGCGGGTTCTGAGCAGTTCTTC. The full variable domain, completed using reference TRBV5-1 and TRBJ2-1, is KAGVTQTPRYLIKTRGQQVTLSCSPISGHRSVSWYQQTPGQGLQFLFEYFSETQRNKGNFPGRFSGRQFSNSRSEMNVSTLELGDSALYLCASSLELAGSEQFFGPGTRLTVL.

The rearrangement uses TRBV28 and TRBJ1-5, with a possible D match to TRBD1 (5 bases). Germline CDR1 reads MDHEN; CDR2 reads SYDVKM. The CDR3 is 14 residues long. V gave up 4 bases and J gave up 5 bases, with 12 bases separating them. In DNA, the CDR3 is TGTGCCAGCAGTTCCCAGGGAAGGGATCAGCCCCAGCATTTT. Translating gives CASSSQGRDQPQHF.

J is TRBJ1-2 and V is TRBV4-3; D uncertain. This CDR3 comprises 14 residues. The ends were cut back, 1 base at V and 1 base at J, with 7 bases in the middle. Germline CDR1 and CDR2: LGHNA and YSLEER. The DNA for the CDR3 is TGCGCCAGCAGCCAAGCATTCAGTAACTATGGCTACACCTTC. It yields the protein CASSQAFSNYGYTF.

The chain links TRBV30 to TRBJ1-3, with 7 bases lining up with TRBD1. Trimming removed 8 bases from V and 3 bases from J; junction bases left unmatched: 4. The CDR3 is made up of 12 amino acids. CDR1 and CDR2 from the germline V gene are GTSNPN and SVGIG (reference sequence). This CDR3 reads CAGRGLGNTIYF. In DNA, the CDR3 is TGTGCCGGAAGGGGGCTTGGAAACACCATATATTTT.

The table lists this clone with a count of one. J is TRBJ1-5 and V is TRBV21-1; the table's D call, TRBD1, has no DNA check behind it. TRBV21-1 is a pseudogene locus. This CDR3 is built from 18 residues. CDR3 in DNA: TGTGCCAGCAGCAGCAAGGTCGGGCAGGGGTTGGGCAATCAGCCCCAGCATTTT. Its protein is CASSSKVGQGLGNQPQHF.